Sequencing of this T cell receptor (beta chain) was carried out in a study of post-analysis software for immune sequencing data. For the study at large: As for disease course, relapsing-remitting, secondary progressive and progressive-relapsing multiple sclerosis were all included. Overall study results and limits: F-measure co-clustering was strong for batch-matched samples. Controls showed significantly higher normalized Chao1 diversity than did multiple sclerosis patients. Patients had higher frequencies than controls of roughly five TRBV segments, including TRBV5-6, TRBV5-1 and TRBV20-1.

TCR beta cDNA libraries had unique molecular identifiers. TCRdb reanalysed the PCR reads using MiXCR and keeps one entry per CDR3 protein. The table includes 750,000 to 950,000 distinct CDR3 sequences, around 50% detected once. CDR1 and CDR2 from the germline V gene are MNHNY and SVGAGI (reference sequence). V dropped 6 bases and J dropped 10; count of bases not matched to a gene: 17. The CDR3 covers 15 residues. Worth noting for this clonotype: Its antigen is not known.

The TCR was taken from a girl between 10 and 17 years old with multiple sclerosis. The V gene is TRBV6-6, the J gene TRBJ1-2; 7 positions match TRBD1. The source material was blood. The CDR3 bases are TGTGCCAGCAGCCCACAGGGGACCCCTCTTTACGACTACACCTTC. Translating gives CASSPQGTPLYDYTF.